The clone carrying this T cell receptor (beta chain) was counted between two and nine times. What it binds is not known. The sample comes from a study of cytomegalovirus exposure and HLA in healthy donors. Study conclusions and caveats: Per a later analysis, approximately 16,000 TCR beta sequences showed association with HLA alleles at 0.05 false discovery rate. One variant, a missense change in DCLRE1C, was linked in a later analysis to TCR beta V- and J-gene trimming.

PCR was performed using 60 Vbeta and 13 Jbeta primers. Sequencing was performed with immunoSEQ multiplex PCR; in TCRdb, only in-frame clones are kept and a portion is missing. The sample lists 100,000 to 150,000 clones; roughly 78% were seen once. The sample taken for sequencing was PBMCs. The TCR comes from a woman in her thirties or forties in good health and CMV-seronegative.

DNA for the CDR3: TGTGCCAGCAGAACGGACAGGGGCGGGTCCTATGGCTACACCTTC. Translated, it gives CASRTDRGGSYGYTF. The chain is built from TRBV6-5 and TRBJ1-2; 9 bases map to TRBD1. With 6 bases clipped from V and 4 bases from J, the junction kept 9 bases outside the gene matches. Per the germline V gene, CDR1 is MNHEY and CDR2 is SVGAGI. This CDR3 is built from 15 residues.